Here is one T cell receptor beta chain with its context. Original methodology: Reference gene primer amplification in the assay estimated nucleated cell counts. Sequenced by immunoSEQ multiplex PCR; TCRdb stores in-frame clones only, minus some. V and J calls plus clone size are reproduced from that table; the DNA served to infer D and trimming. Of fewer than 250,000 clones detected, around 85% appear once; the ten largest clones hold roughly 6.4%. These data come from a study of blood T cell repertoires in COVID-19. Study in general: COVID-19 samples collected from the United States, Italy and Spain covered acute and convalescent phases. Sources were T cells, B-cell-depleted T cells, or PBMCs; the material itself was cDNA or gDNA.

Sequencing used peripheral blood. The TCR comes from an older woman with active or convalescent COVID-19.

CDR3 coding DNA: TGCGCCAGCAGTCCAGGGGGCTCAGGGCAGCCCCAGCATTTT. This codes for CASSPGGSGQPQHF. This rearrangement joins TRBV5-1 to TRBJ1-5; TRBD1 matches at 8 bases. Trimming cost V 5 bases and J 7 bases; bases outside gene matches: 8. The germline CDR1 and CDR2 sequences are SGHRS and YFSETQ. This CDR3 contains 14 residues.